These 6 T cell receptor beta chains were all obtained from the same sample, sequenced in a study of vaccination and CD4 T cells after COVID-19. Stated treatment: approximately nine-day PBMC culture with coronavirus spike peptide pools or control peptides (ViraFEST assay). Researchers used the Oncomine TCR Beta short-read assay to sequence DNA from cultured CD4+ T cells. TCRdb ran MiXCR on the PCR reads and lists one entry per CDR3 protein. The sample gives 9,500 to 15,000 distinct CDR3 sequences, roughly 60% of which show up once; more than 7% is in the top ten. Their cognate antigens are unknown. Input material: CD4+ T cells from blood, cultured in vitro. The receptors were gathered from a human donor who had recovered from COVID-19.

This sequence joins TRBV19 and TRBJ1-1; TRBD1 aligns across 9 bases. The V segment lost 2 bases and the J segment 1 base; nucleotides outside the gene matches: 5. Germline-derived CDR1 and CDR2 are LNHDA and SQIVND (reference sequence). The CDR3 loop spans 16 amino acids. CDR3 region: CASSILRGQGNTEAFF. The CDR3 region has the DNA TGTGCCAGTAGTATATTAAGGGGACAGGGGAACACTGAAGCTTTCTTT. Full variable domain (remainder filled in from reference TRBV19 and TRBJ1-1): DGGITQSPKYLFRKEGQNVTLSCEQNLNHDAMYWYRQDPGQGLRLIYYSQIVNDFQKGDIAEGYSVSREKKESFPLTVTSAQKNPTAFYLCASSILRGQGNTEAFFGQGTRLTVV.

J is TRBJ2-3 and V is TRBV24-1; 12 bases align to TRBD2. The CDR3 is 17 residues long. The V gene's germline CDR1 is KGHDR and CDR2 SFDVKD. J gave up 5 bases and V 4 bases, and 9 bases lay outside the gene matches. The CDR3 coding sequence is TGTGCCACCAGTGACCCAGCTAGCGGGAGGGCCGTAGATACGCAGTATTTT. Its translation is CATSDPASGRAVDTQYF.

This chain connects TRBV20-1 to TRBJ2-7, with 8 bases fitting TRBD1. Germline assignment: CDR1 DFQATT and CDR2 SNEGSKA (reference sequence). J gave up 6 bases and V 3 bases, and 10 bases lay outside the gene matches. The CDR3 covers 14 residues. The CDR3 is CSASPPDRVPEQYF. As DNA, the CDR3 is TGCAGTGCTAGCCCCCCGGACAGGGTCCCCGAGCAGTACTTC.

The chain employs TRBV7-2 and TRBJ2-5, with D possibly matching TRBD2 (6 bases). Per the germline V gene, CDR1 is SGHTA and CDR2 is FQGNSA. The CDR3 extends over 18 amino acids. V lost 2 bases and J 4 bases, leaving 23 bases between the germline ends. The DNA of the CDR3 is TGTGCCAGCAGCTTAACAAACCGTGGCGGGAACCTGCGAGAGACCCAGTACTTC. Translated, it gives CASSLTNRGGNLRETQYF.

This clonotype was counted between two and nine times. The V call is TRBV28, the J call TRBJ2-2; D gene unclear. V shed 5 bases and J shed 2 bases, with 15 bases lying between them. The CDR3 runs 16 residues. Germline V gene data show CDR1 as MDHEN and CDR2 as SYDVKM. The CDR3 spells CASSNHTGRNTGELFF. The CDR3 DNA follows: TGTGCCAGCAGTAACCATACCGGCAGAAACACCGGGGAGCTGTTTTTT.

This clonotype was seen more than once but under ten times. V is TRBV6-1 and J is TRBJ1-1; 10 bases agree with TRBD1. J was trimmed by 12 bases and V by 7 bases; bases with no gene match: 8. Germline V gives CDR1 MNHNS, CDR2 SASEGT. This CDR3 spans 12 amino acids. CDR3 amino acids: CASTPWDRGPFF. The CDR3 DNA follows: TGTGCCAGCACCCCCTGGGACAGGGGACCTTTCTTT.